This T cell receptor (beta chain) came from a study of beta chain features in type 1 diabetes. Study-level points and caveats: Within each of all four CD4+ subsets, Type 1 diabetes patients had TCRB CDR3s that were moderately but significantly shorter. At VDJ recombination sites, type 1 diabetes patients had fewer insertions and more deleted nucleotides.

Germline V gene sequence: CDR1 SGHAT, CDR2 FQNNGV. The CDR3 totals 15 residues. J was trimmed by 4 bases and V by 4 bases; bases with no gene match: 6. This clone has more than one count but fewer than ten. Antigen: not known. The entirety of the isolated RNA underwent reverse transcription, so expressed TCRB transcripts were sequenced. Sequencing used immunoSEQ multiplex PCR; TCRdb keeps in-frame clones, though not all of them. The table records hundreds of thousands of clones, over 14% of them present only once. Staining for CD45RO/CCR7/CD25/CD127/CD95/CD27 allowed sorting of CD4+ naive, central memory, regulatory and stem cell-like memory cells.

Specimen: naive CD4+ T cells from blood. This clonotype was obtained from a man in his late teens or twenties with type 1 diabetes. The rearrangement links TRBV11-2 to TRBJ2-5, with TRBD1 matching 10 bases. CDR3 sequence reads: CASSSSTGGPETQYF. CDR3 DNA sequence: TGTGCCAGCAGCTCATCGACAGGGGGCCCAGAGACCCAGTACTTC.